This TCR beta chain emerged from a study of CD8 T cells in ankylosing spondylitis. Study-level results: Enrichment of disease-linked clones was reportedly significant in matched ankylosing spondylitis synovial fluid. Some motif variants were previously reported in reactive arthritis synovial fluid and blood.

Generation of TCR beta libraries employed quantitative 5'-RACE incorporating molecular barcodes. TCRdb analysed the 5' RACE reads with MiXCR anew, one entry per CDR3 protein. Here the sample spans 380,000 or so distinct CDR3 sequences, about 20% being singletons. The germline CDR1 and CDR2 sequences are SGHRS and YFSETQ. J was trimmed by 6 bases and V by 4 bases; bases with no gene match: 7. The CDR3 spans 13 residues. This clonotype was recorded only once. The antigen remains unidentified. This rearrangement joins TRBV5-1 to TRBJ2-7, with 7 positions matching TRBD2. Sample: blood, either unsorted or a sorted T cell fraction (not recorded which). This TCR derives from a male donor with ankylosing spondylitis or in good health (not recorded which). The CDR3 region is CASSLGGFAEQYF. CDR3 bases: TGCGCCAGCAGCCTGGGAGGGTTTGCCGAGCAGTACTTC.